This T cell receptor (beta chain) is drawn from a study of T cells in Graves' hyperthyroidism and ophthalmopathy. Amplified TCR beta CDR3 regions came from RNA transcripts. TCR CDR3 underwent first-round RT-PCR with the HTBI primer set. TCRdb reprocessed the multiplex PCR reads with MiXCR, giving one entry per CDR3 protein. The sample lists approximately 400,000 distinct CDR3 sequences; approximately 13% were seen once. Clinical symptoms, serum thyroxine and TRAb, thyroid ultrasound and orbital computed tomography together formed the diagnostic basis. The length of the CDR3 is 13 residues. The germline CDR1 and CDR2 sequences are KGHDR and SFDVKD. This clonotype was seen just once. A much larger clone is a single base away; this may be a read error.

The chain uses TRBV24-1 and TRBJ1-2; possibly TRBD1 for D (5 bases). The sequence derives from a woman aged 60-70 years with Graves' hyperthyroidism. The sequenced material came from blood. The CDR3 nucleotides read TGTCCCACCAGTGAAACCGGGACCTATGGCTACACCTTC. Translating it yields CPTSETGTYGYTF.